The 21 T cell receptor beta chains given below trace back to one sample, sequenced in a study of T cell responses to AZD1222 COVID-19 vaccine. The protocol was immunoSEQ multiplex PCR, while the TCRdb copy is restricted to in-frame clones and leaves out a portion. The table lists around 190,000 clones, 94% of them singletons. Here the sequenced sample was peripheral blood, taken 28 days after the second AZD1222 dose. The source is an adult who received the AZD1222 COVID-19 vaccine.

The chain employs TRBV28 and TRBJ1-1; 8 nucleotides match TRBD1. With V trimmed by 6 bases and J by 10 bases, 4 bases remained unmatched. CDR3 length: 11 residues. Germline-derived CDR1 and CDR2 are MDHEN and SYDVKM. The CDR3: CASRGTGGAFF. The CDR3 coding sequence is TGTGCCAGCAGAGGGACAGGAGGAGCTTTCTTT.

The sample holds one count of this clone. V is TRBV6-5 and J is TRBJ2-2; 7 nucleotides agree with TRBD1. The germline V gene encodes CDR1 MNHEY and CDR2 SVGAGI. This CDR3 comprises 15 residues. V lost 3 bases, J lost 3 bases, and 4 bases stayed unmatched. In DNA, the CDR3 is TGTGCCAGCAGTTATAGGGACAGCTACACCGGGGAGCTGTTTTTT. It encodes CASSYRDSYTGELFF.

This chain joins TRBV6-1 and TRBJ2-7; TRBD1 or TRBD2 may be the D gene (6 bases each). The CDR3 runs 15 residues. Germline assignment: CDR1 MNHNS and CDR2 SASEGT. Trimming stripped 1 base from V and 0 bases from J, with 10 bases between. The CDR3 here is CASSEEGGSSYEQYF. CDR3 coding DNA: TGTGCCAGCAGTGAAGAAGGGGGGAGCTCCTACGAGCAGTACTTC.

The chain carries TRBV1 and TRBJ2-6; the DNA was not used to check the table's D call, TRBD1. TRBV1 is shown as a pseudogene. This CDR3 is 17 amino acids long. This CDR3 is CTSSHQTGVSGANVLTF. The CDR3 DNA reads TGCACCAGCAGCCACCAGACAGGTGTCTCTGGGGCCAACGTCCTGACTTTC.

The V gene is TRBV6-6, the J gene TRBJ2-3; 8 nucleotides agree with TRBD2. Looked up from germline, CDR1 is MNHNY and CDR2 is SVGAGI (reference sequence). V was pared by 3 bases and J by 2 bases, with 4 bases of the junction left unmatched. The CDR3 is 15 residues long. CDR3 bases: TGTGCCAGCAGTTATCGGGGGGGGTACACAGATACGCAGTATTTT. Residues: CASSYRGGYTDTQYF.

V usage is TRBV11-3 and J usage is TRBJ2-3, with TRBD1 identical over 7 bases. The CDR3 consists of 14 residues. V lost 2 bases to trimming and J lost 4 bases; unmatched junction nucleotides: 3. Germline values: CDR1 SGHNT, CDR2 YENEEA. The CDR3 DNA sequence: TGTGCCAGCAGCTTAAACAGGGGATCAGATACGCAGTATTTT. Its translation: CASSLNRGSDTQYF.

CDR3 in DNA: TGTGCCTGGAGTCTGACTAGCGGGATGGGGGGGGGCACAGATACGCAGTATTTT. This gives the protein CAWSLTSGMGGGTDTQYF. This chain uses TRBV30 with TRBJ2-3; 11 nucleotides line up with TRBD2. The CDR3 runs to 18 residues. V lost 2 bases to trimming and J lost 1 base; unmatched junction nucleotides: 11. Germline V gene sequence: CDR1 GTSNPN, CDR2 SVGIG (reference sequence).

Comment on this clone: The final CDR3 position lacks the conserved phenylalanine or tryptophan, pointing to a likely read error. The limits of the CDR3 on the DNA are not certain, so only TCRdb's listed CDR3 is given. The genes are TRBV19 and TRBJ1-4. Inclusive of both ends, the CDR3 amounts to 12 amino acids. The germline CDR1 and CDR2 sequences are LNHDA and SQIVND (reference sequence). The CDR3 sequence: CASSTGGGGGAG.

In this sample, this clone turned up once. The genes are TRBV2 and TRBJ1-2; D uncertain. There are 11 residues in the CDR3. V lost 6 bases and J lost 2, with 4 bases in between. Germline V gene lookup returns CDR1 SNHLY and CDR2 FYNNEI. This CDR3 reads CASRQNYGYTF. Written as DNA, the CDR3 is TGTGCCAGCAGACAGAACTATGGCTACACCTTC.

The V call is TRBV7-9, the J call TRBJ1-5, with 7 bases aligning to TRBD1. Trimming took 5 bases from V and 4 from J; bases not matched to a gene: 8. The CDR3 covers 15 residues. Germline V CDR1 and CDR2: SEHNR, FQNEAQ (reference sequence). The DNA of the CDR3 is TGTGCCAGCAGCGAGGTTACAGGGGATAATCAGCCCCAGCATTTT. Protein: CASSEVTGDNQPQHF.

This CDR3 reads CASSRRARGTGELFF. The DNA of the CDR3 is TGTGCCAGCAGCCGCCGGGCCCGGGGCACCGGGGAGCTGTTTTTT. This rearrangement joins TRBV11-3 to TRBJ2-2, with TRBD2 as a possible D gene (5 bases). CDR3 length: 15 residues. CDR1 is SGHNT and CDR2 is YENEEA in the germline V gene. Trimming removed 5 bases from V and 4 bases from J, with 14 bases in between.

The chain joins TRBV6-5 to TRBJ2-3; TRBD2 aligns across 8 bases. The trim removed 4 bases at V and 0 bases at J, leaving 0 bases unmatched. The CDR3 length is 14 residues. Germline CDR1 reads MNHEY; CDR2 reads SVGAGI. The CDR3 sequence: CASSWTSSTDTQYF. The CDR3 DNA follows: TGTGCCAGCAGTTGGACTAGCAGCACAGATACGCAGTATTTT.

The genes are TRBV19 and TRBJ1-3, with D unclear. CDR1 and CDR2 from the germline V gene are LNHDA and SQIVND (reference sequence). The CDR3 consists of 14 residues. Deletions cut 4 bases from V and 4 bases from J, with 11 bases between. Written as DNA, the CDR3 is TGTGCCAGTAGTAAAGGAGGAACCGGAAACACCATATATTTT. Its protein is CASSKGGTGNTIYF.

The CDR3 DNA sequence: TGTGCCAGCAGCTTCAGACAGGGTGGGACTGAAGCTTTCTTT. It codes for CASSFRQGGTEAFF. The chain links TRBV7-2 to TRBJ1-1; TRBD1 agrees at 7 bases. The CDR3 totals 14 residues. The trim removed 3 bases at V and 5 bases at J, leaving 6 bases unmatched. Germline V gene sequence: CDR1 SGHTA, CDR2 FQGNSA.

The chain employs TRBV18 and TRBJ2-3, with 10 bases that match TRBD2. The CDR3 runs to 18 residues. Germline CDR1 KGHSH, CDR2 LQKENI. V lost 3 bases to trimming and J lost 0 bases; unmatched junction nucleotides: 9. The CDR3 DNA reads TGTGCCAGCTCACCGCGTGCTAGCGGGGGCTCGAGCACAGATACGCAGTATTTT. This gives the protein CASSPRASGGSSTDTQYF.

This clone was recorded only once. This sequence joins TRBV18 and TRBJ2-5; 10 nucleotides line up with TRBD2. V shed 3 bases, J shed 0 bases, and the junction held 4 bases outside the gene matches. Per the germline V gene, CDR1 is KGHSH and CDR2 is LQKENI. This CDR3 spans 16 amino acids. The CDR3 DNA reads TGTGCCAGCTCACCCAGCGGGAGGGGGTACCAAGAGACCCAGTACTTC. Translating gives CASSPSGRGYQETQYF.

V usage is TRBV6-5 and J usage is TRBJ1-1, with TRBD1 matching 7 bases. V lost 6 bases to trimming and J lost 1 base; unmatched junction nucleotides: 5. Germline V gene sequence: CDR1 MNHEY, CDR2 SVGAGI. The CDR3 sequence is 14 residues long. CDR3 bases: TGTGCCAGCAGAGTACAGGGGACGAACACTGAAGCTTTCTTT. Its protein product is CASRVQGTNTEAFF.

The chain employs TRBV7-9 and TRBJ1-6; D is undetermined. Per the germline V gene, CDR1 is SEHNR and CDR2 is FQNEAQ (reference sequence). The CDR3 contains 13 residues. Trimming shortened V by 0 bases and J by 5 bases, and 2 bases separated the two germline ends. CDR3 bases: TGTGCCAGCAGCTTAGCAGATAATTCACCCCTCCACTTT. This encodes CASSLADNSPLHF.

The rearrangement uses TRBV7-9 and TRBJ2-2; a weak D match, TRBD2 (7 bases). Germline CDR1 and CDR2: SEHNR and FQNEAQ (reference sequence). The germline V and J ends were trimmed by 4 bases and 7 bases, with 19 bases remaining between them. This CDR3 comprises 16 residues. In DNA form, the CDR3 reads TGTGCCAGCAGCTCCCCCGGGGGGCCTTCGAACGGGGAGCTGTTTTTT. It encodes CASSSPGGPSNGELFF.

The V gene is TRBV4-3, the J gene TRBJ1-6; D ambiguous. V lost 7 bases, J lost 7 bases, and 8 bases lay in between. Germline lookup yields CDR1 LGHNA and CDR2 YSLEER. The CDR3 consists of 12 residues. CDR3 sequence reads: CASNFGNSPLHF. CDR3 DNA: TGCGCCAGCAATTTCGGCAATTCACCCCTCCACTTT.

This sequence joins TRBV13 and TRBJ2-7; 13 bases are shared with TRBD2. This CDR3 comprises 17 residues. Germline V gene lookup returns CDR1 PRHDT and CDR2 FYEKMQ (reference sequence). Losses at the gene ends were 0 bases for V and 2 bases for J; bases not matched to a gene: 4. The CDR3 region has the DNA TGTGCCAGCAGCTTAGGGGGGACTAGCGGGAAGGCCTACGAGCAGTACTTC. Its protein is CASSLGGTSGKAYEQYF.